The rows below give T cell receptor beta chains drawn from one sample of a study of lymphopenia after photon versus proton radiotherapy. Clones were read by immunoSEQ multiplex PCR, and TCRdb kept only the in-frame ones, dropping some. This table holds 75,000 to 95,000 clones, about four fifths found once. Here the sequenced sample was peripheral blood, taken from a patient treated with proton-based radiotherapy. These receptor sequences come from a man aged 60 to 75 with pancreatic cancer. Each CDR3 is given with its conserved first and last residue. Fields, in order: J gene, clone size, V gene, D gene, CDR3 protein, CDR3 DNA. D genes are given only for firm matches. For some rows the clone size is stated as once, few or many, or as a class when expanded; others skip it.

>TRBJ1-6|.|TRBV2|TRBD1
CASTPRQGYNSPLHF
TGTGCCAGCACGCCCAGACAGGGCTATAATTCACCCCTCCACTTT
>TRBJ2-7|.|TRBV18|.
CASSLTISPNEQYF
TGTGCCAGCTCACTGACGATCAGCCCCAACGAGCAGTACTTC
>TRBJ2-7|.|TRBV10-1|.
CASKGDEQYF
TGCGCCAGCAAGGGGGACGAGCAGTACTTC
>TRBJ2-7|.|TRBV29-1|TRBD2
CSVLLGTSTYEQYF
TGCAGCGTTCTACTCGGGACTAGCACCTACGAGCAGTACTTC
>TRBJ2-5|.|TRBV6-5|TRBD1
CASSNNPGGGETQYF
TGTGCCAGCAGTAACAACCCAGGGGGCGGAGAGACCCAGTACTTC
>TRBJ1-1|.|TRBV18|.
CASSKTGERTEAFF
TGTGCCAGCTCAAAAACGGGGGAGCGGACTGAAGCTTTCTTT
>TRBJ2-5|.|TRBV27|TRBD1
CASRKLDRGETQYF
TGTGCCAGCAGGAAACTCGACAGGGGAGAGACCCAGTACTTC
>TRBJ2-1|.|TRBV29-1|.
CSVEYNWGDEQFF
TGCAGCGTTGAATATAATTGGGGAGATGAGCAGTTCTTC
>TRBJ2-1|.|TRBV7-2|.
CASSPGPVDEQFF
TGTGCCAGCAGCCCAGGACCGGTGGATGAGCAGTTCTTC
>TRBJ2-6|.|TRBV7-8|.
CASSPKWGVSGANVLTF
TGTGCCAGCAGCCCCAAGTGGGGAGTCTCTGGGGCCAACGTCCTGACTTTC
>TRBJ2-7|.|TRBV7-8|TRBD1
CASSLVGTGFNEQYF
TGTGCCAGCAGCTTAGTAGGGACAGGGTTCAACGAGCAGTACTTC
>TRBJ1-1|.|TRBV5-4|.
CASSLVNGAEAFF
TGTGCCAGCAGCTTGGTTAATGGGGCTGAAGCTTTCTTT
>TRBJ1-2|.|TRBV28|.
CASYRVGGYTF
TGTGCCAGCTACCGGGTGGGCGGCTACACCTTC
>TRBJ1-4|few|TRBV28|.
CASSPGSRSEKLFF
TGTGCCAGCAGTCCAGGGTCTAGATCTGAAAAACTGTTTTTT
>TRBJ2-1|.|TRBV5-4|TRBD1
CASSLGQGNNEQFF
TGTGCCAGCAGCTTGGGACAGGGGAATAATGAGCAGTTCTTC
>TRBJ2-1|.|TRBV30|.
CAWTGGVNEQFF
TGTGCCTGGACAGGAGGGGTCAATGAGCAGTTCTTC
>TRBJ2-7|.|TRBV10-3|TRBD1
CATQGTALGEQYF
TGTGCCACCCAAGGGACAGCCTTGGGCGAGCAGTACTTC
>TRBJ1-2|.|TRBV5-6|TRBD1
CASSLERGQGPSGYTF
TGTGCCAGCAGCTTGGAGCGGGGACAGGGGCCCTCTGGCTACACCTTC